These 7 T cell receptor beta chains were all obtained from the same sample, sequenced in a study of T cell clonality in common variable immunodeficiency. Study conclusions and caveats: In common variable immunodeficiency, TCR beta chains reportedly carried fewer deletions and N-nucleotide insertions.

Clones were sequenced by immunoSEQ multiplex PCR, and TCRdb holds only the in-frame ones, with some missing. The profile covers fewer than 12,000 clones, none occurring a single time. No antigen has been assigned to these receptors. Sequencing was performed on peripheral blood mononuclear cells. The receptors come from a human donor with common variable immunodeficiency.

This clone was seen more than once but under ten times. The read falls 3 residues short of the CDR3 end, and the missing part is taken from the germline J gene. This chain connects TRBV7-3 to TRBJ1-2; 7 bases agree with TRBD1. Trimming removed 4 bases from V and 6 bases from J; junction bases left unmatched: 2. This CDR3 is 12 amino acids long. From germline, CDR1 is SGHTA and CDR2 FQGTGA. The CDR3 is CASSSQGDGYTF. CDR3 bases read: TGTGCCAGCAGCTCCCAGGGGGATGGC.

With respect to this clone: The read halts 3 residues ahead of the CDR3 end, with the missing end drawn from the germline J gene. The rearrangement links TRBV7-9 to TRBJ1-5, with D possibly being TRBD1 (6 bases). CDR3 length: 15 amino acids. CDR1 is SEHNR and CDR2 is FQNEAQ in the germline V gene (reference sequence). With 1 base removed from V and 4 bases from J, the gap between germline ends came to 11 bases. The CDR3 sequence: CASSLGDRRNQPQHF. The sequenced part of the CDR3 DNA is TGTGCCAGCAGCTTAGGAGACAGGAGGAATCAGCCC. Variable domain in full (rest from reference TRBV7-9 and TRBJ1-5): DTGVSQNPRHKITKRGQNVTFRCDPISEHNRLYWYRQTLGQGPEFLTYFQNEAQLEKSRLLSDRFSAERPKGSFSTLEIQRTEQGDSAMYLCASSLGDRRNQPQHFGDGTRLSIL.

This clone has a handful of counts. Coverage ceases 3 residues before the CDR3 finishes, and the germline J gene fills in the end. V and J are TRBV2 and TRBJ1-1; TRBD1 aligns across 7 bases. CDR1 and CDR2 from the germline V gene are SNHLY and FYNNEI. This CDR3 contains 13 residues. Trimming cost V 11 bases and J 0 bases; bases outside gene matches: 6. The CDR3: CADSGGVNTEAFF. CDR3 DNA, as far as it was read: TGTGCCGACTCAGGGGGTGTGAACACTGAA. Full variable domain (missing parts from reference TRBV2 and TRBJ1-1): EPEVTQTPSHQVTQMGQEVILRCVPISNHLYFYWYRQILGQKVEFLVSFYNNEISEKSEIFDDQFSVERPDGSNFTLKIRSTKLEDSAMYFCADSGGVNTEAFFGQGTRLTVV.

By proportion, this clone is medium-sized. The read gets to within 3 residues of the CDR3 end, and the germline J gene fills in the rest. V is TRBV5-4 and J is TRBJ2-2, with 11 positions matching TRBD1. This CDR3 region has 16 residues. Germline V gene lookup returns CDR1 SGHNT and CDR2 YYREEE (reference sequence). V lost 4 bases, J lost 6 bases, and 8 bases stayed unmatched. The sequenced part of the CDR3 DNA is TGTGCCAGCAGCACCGGACAGGGGGCGTCGGCCGGGGAG. Residues: CASSTGQGASAGE. The complete CDR3 sequence is CASSTGQGASAGELFF.

This clone was recorded a few times. The observed sequence ends 3 residues before the CDR3 terminus, with the missing tail filled in from the germline J gene. This rearrangement joins TRBV5-6 to TRBJ1-1; D perhaps matches TRBD1 (5 bases). This CDR3 is built from 12 residues. Per germline, CDR1 SGHDT and CDR2 YYEEEE. CDR3 protein: CASSKQGREAFF. The part of the CDR3 DNA that was read is TGTGCCAGCAGCAAGCAGGGTCGCGAA. The entire variable domain, with the rest obtained from reference TRBV5-6 and TRBJ1-1, is as follows: DAGVTQSPTHLIKTRGQQVTLRCSPKSGHDTVSWYQQALGQGPQFIFQYYEEEERQRGNFPDRFSGHQFPNYSSELNVNALLLGDSALYLCASSKQGREAFFGQGTRLTVV.

A few counts support this clone. Coverage ceases 3 residues before the CDR3 finishes, and the germline J gene fills in the end. The chain employs TRBV18 and TRBJ2-1, with 9 bases that match TRBD2. The CDR3 is 15 amino acids. The germline V gene encodes CDR1 KGHSH and CDR2 LQKENI. The J segment lost 8 bases and the V segment lost 5 bases, leaving 10 bases of the junction unmatched. Incomplete CDR3 DNA: TGTGCCAGCTCAACAGAGGCTAGCGGGACCGATGAG. It yields the protein CASSTEASGTDE. From start to end, the CDR3 is CASSTEASGTDEQFF.

This clone was observed a few times. From the germline J gene comes the end of the CDR3, since the read stops 3 residues before it. The rearrangement joins TRBV18 to TRBJ1-1, with 9 bases identical to TRBD1. V shed 3 bases and J 6 bases; nucleotides not matched to a gene: 11. The length of the CDR3 is 16 residues. Germline V gene sequence: CDR1 KGHSH, CDR2 LQKENI. CDR3 bases read: TGTGCCAGCTCACCGAATGGACAGGGGATTACCGCTGAA. Its translation is CASSPNGQGITAE. The whole CDR3 protein reads CASSPNGQGITAEAFF.